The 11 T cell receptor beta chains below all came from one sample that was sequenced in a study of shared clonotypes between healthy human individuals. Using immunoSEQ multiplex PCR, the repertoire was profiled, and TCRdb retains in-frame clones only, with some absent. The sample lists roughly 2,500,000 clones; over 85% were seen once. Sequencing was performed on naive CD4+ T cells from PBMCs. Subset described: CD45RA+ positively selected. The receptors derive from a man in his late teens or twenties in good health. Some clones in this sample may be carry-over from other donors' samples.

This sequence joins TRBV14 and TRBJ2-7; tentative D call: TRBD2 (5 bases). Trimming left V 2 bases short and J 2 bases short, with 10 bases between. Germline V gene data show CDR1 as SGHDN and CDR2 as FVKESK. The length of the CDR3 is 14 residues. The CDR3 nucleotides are TGTGCCAGCAGCCAAAAGCGGAGTACCTACGAGCAGTACTTC. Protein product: CASSQKRSTYEQYF.

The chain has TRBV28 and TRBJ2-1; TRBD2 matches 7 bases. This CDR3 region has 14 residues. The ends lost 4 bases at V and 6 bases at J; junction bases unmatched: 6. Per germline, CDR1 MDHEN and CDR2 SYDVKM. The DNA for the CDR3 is TGTGCCAGCAGTTCGGCCACTAGCGTCAATGAGCAGTTCTTC. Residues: CASSSATSVNEQFF.

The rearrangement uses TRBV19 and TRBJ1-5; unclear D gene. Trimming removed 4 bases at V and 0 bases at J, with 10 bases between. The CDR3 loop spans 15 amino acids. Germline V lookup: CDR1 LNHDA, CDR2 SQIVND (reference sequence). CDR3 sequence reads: CASSNSLYSNQPQHF. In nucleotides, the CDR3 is TGTGCCAGTAGTAACAGCCTTTATAGCAATCAGCCCCAGCATTTT.

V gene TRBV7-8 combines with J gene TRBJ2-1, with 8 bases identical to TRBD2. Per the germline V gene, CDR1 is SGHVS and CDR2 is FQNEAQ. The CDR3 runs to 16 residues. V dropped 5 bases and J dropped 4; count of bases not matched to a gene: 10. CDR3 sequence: CASSPRGTSGYNEQFF. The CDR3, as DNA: TGTGCCAGCAGCCCGCGGGGAACTAGCGGATACAATGAGCAGTTCTTC.

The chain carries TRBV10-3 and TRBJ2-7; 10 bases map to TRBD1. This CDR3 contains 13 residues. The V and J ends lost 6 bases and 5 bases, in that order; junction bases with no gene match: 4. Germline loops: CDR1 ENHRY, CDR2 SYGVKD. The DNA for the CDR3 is TGTGCCATCAGCAGGACAGGGGGAAACGAGCAGTACTTC. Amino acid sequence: CAISRTGGNEQYF.

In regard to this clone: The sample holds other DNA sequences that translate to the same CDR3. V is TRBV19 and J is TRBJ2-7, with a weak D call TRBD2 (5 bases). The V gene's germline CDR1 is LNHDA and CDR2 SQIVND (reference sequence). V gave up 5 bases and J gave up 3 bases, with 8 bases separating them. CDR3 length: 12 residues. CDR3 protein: CASSRTDYEQYF. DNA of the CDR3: TGTGCCAGTAGTCGGACTGACTACGAGCAGTACTTC.

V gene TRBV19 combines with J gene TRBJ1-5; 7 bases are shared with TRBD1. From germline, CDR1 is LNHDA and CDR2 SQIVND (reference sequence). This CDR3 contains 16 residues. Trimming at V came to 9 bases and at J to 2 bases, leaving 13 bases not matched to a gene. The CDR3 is CASRGGRGQGNQPQHF. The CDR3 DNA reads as TGTGCCAGCAGGGGGGGTCGTGGGCAGGGCAATCAGCCCCAGCATTTT.

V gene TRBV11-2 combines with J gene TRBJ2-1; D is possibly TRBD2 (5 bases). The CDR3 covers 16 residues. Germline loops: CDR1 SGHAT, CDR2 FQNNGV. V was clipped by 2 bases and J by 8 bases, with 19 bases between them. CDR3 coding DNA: TGTGCCAGCAGCTTACGATCTAGCTGGGGATTGGATGAGCAGTTCTTC. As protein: CASSLRSSWGLDEQFF. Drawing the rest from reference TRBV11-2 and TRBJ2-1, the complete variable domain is EAGVAQSPRYKIIEKRQSVAFWCNPISGHATLYWYQQILGQGPKLLIQFQNNGVVDDSQLPKDRFSAERLKGVDSTLKIQPAKLEDSAVYLCASSLRSSWGLDEQFFGPGTRLTVL.

The CDR3 sequence: CASSLRPGSYEQYF. The CDR3 DNA sequence: TGTGCCAGCAGCTTAAGGCCAGGCTCCTACGAGCAGTACTTC. The chain carries TRBV7-2 and TRBJ2-7; D uncertain. CDR1 is SGHTA, CDR2 FQGNSA, per germline. The CDR3 runs 14 residues. Trimming removed 2 bases at V and 0 bases at J, with 8 bases between.

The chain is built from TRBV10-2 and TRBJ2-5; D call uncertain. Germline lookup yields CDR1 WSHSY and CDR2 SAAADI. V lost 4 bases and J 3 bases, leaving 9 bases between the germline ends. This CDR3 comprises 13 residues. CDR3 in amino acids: CASSVTPKETQYF. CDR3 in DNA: TGCGCCAGCAGTGTAACGCCGAAAGAGACCCAGTACTTC.

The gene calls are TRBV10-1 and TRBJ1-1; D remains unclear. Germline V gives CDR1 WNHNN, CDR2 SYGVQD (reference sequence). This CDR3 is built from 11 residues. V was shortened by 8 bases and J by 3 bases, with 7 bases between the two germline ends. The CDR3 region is CASGRDTEAFF. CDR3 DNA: TGCGCCAGCGGGAGGGACACTGAAGCTTTCTTT.